The 17 T cell receptor beta chains below all came from one sample that was sequenced in a study of T-cell memory formation after mild COVID-19. From the 5' RACE reads, TCRdb called clonotypes with MiXCR, one entry per CDR3 protein. The table records 300,000 to 400,000 distinct CDR3 sequences, under 30% of them present only once. Sequenced material: PBMCs or a T cell subset sorted from them (not recorded which). The receptors shown here come from an adult woman who had mild COVID-19 (a few samples of this study predate the infection). Cell type and time point are not known.

This clonotype was picked up a small number of times. This chain connects TRBV5-1 to TRBJ2-3, with 9 bases that match TRBD2. In germline, CDR1 is SGHRS, CDR2 YFSETQ. The CDR3 contains 15 residues. V was pared by 1 base and J by 4 bases, with 4 bases of the junction left unmatched. The CDR3 loop is CASSLSGLAPDTQYF. CDR3 coding DNA: TGCGCCAGCAGCTTGTCCGGACTAGCGCCAGATACGCAGTATTTT.

Only a few counts were recorded for this clonotype. V gene TRBV9 combines with J gene TRBJ2-1; D gene unclear. This CDR3 region has 15 residues. V dropped 4 bases and J dropped 5 bases, with 16 bases sitting between them. Germline assignment: CDR1 SGDLS and CDR2 YYNGEE. The CDR3 here is CASSPSPSADNEQFF. The CDR3 DNA reads as TGTGCCAGCAGCCCGAGCCCCTCGGCGGACAATGAGCAGTTCTTC.

The chain couples TRBV12-3 or TRBV12-4 to TRBJ2-5; 15 nucleotides align to TRBD2. This CDR3 comprises 17 residues. Trimming at V came to 5 bases and at J to 4 bases, leaving 8 bases not matched to a gene. In DNA form, the CDR3 reads TGTGCCAGCAGTCGGACTAGCGGGAGGGTGAGTGGAGAGACCCAGTACTTC. This encodes CASSRTSGRVSGETQYF.

The chain combines TRBV15 with TRBJ1-5; 9 bases map to TRBD1. The V gene end was trimmed by 5 bases and the J gene end by 6 bases; junction bases not matched to a gene: 8. This CDR3 is built from 15 residues. CDR1 LNHNV and CDR2 YYDKDF come from the germline V gene (reference sequence). The CDR3 is CATSGDRANGQPQHF. DNA for the CDR3: TGTGCCACCAGCGGGGACAGGGCGAACGGTCAGCCCCAGCATTTT.

The V call is TRBV19, the J call TRBJ1-1; D is undetermined. Germline CDR1 is LNHDA and CDR2 is SQIVND (reference sequence). The CDR3 is 14 residues long. V lost 5 bases, J lost 7 bases, and 17 bases lay in between. CDR3 loop: CASSGQGSAVEAFF. DNA for the CDR3: TGTGCCAGTAGTGGCCAAGGAAGCGCGGTTGAAGCTTTCTTT.

This clonotype was seen a few times. J is TRBJ2-5 and V is TRBV7-9; 7 bases line up with TRBD2. V trimming: 7 bases; J trimming: 5 bases; junction bases outside the gene matches: 13. This CDR3 region has 15 residues. The germline gives CDR1 SEHNR, CDR2 FQNEAQ (reference sequence). The CDR3 region has the DNA TGTGCCAGCACCGAGGGGAGGGGATTTTCGGAGACCCAGTACTTC. Translation: CASTEGRGFSETQYF.

This rearrangement joins TRBV6-4 to TRBJ2-1, with 8 bases lining up with TRBD1. CDR3 size: 14 residues. J lost 3 bases, V lost 6 bases, and 4 bases had no gene match. Germline lookup yields CDR1 MRHNA and CDR2 SNTAGT. The CDR3 here is CASRPGQDYNEQFF. For the CDR3, the DNA is TGTGCCAGCAGGCCGGGACAGGACTACAATGAGCAGTTCTTC.

The V and J genes are TRBV9 and TRBJ2-3; TRBD1 matches 7 bases. Germline trimming cut 4 bases from V and 2 bases from J; bases unmatched to any gene: 4. There are 14 residues in the CDR3. CDR1 is SGDLS and CDR2 is YYNGEE in the germline V gene. CDR3 DNA sequence: TGTGCCAGCAGCTGGGACAGCTACACAGATACGCAGTATTTT. It is translated as CASSWDSYTDTQYF.

The J gene is TRBJ1-1, the V gene TRBV29-1; D gene uncertain. Germline V lookup: CDR1 SQVTM, CDR2 ANQGSEA. V was trimmed by 3 bases and J by 1 base, leaving 9 bases between them. The CDR3 extends over 13 amino acids. The CDR3, as DNA: TGCAGCGTTGACCACGACCCGAACACTGAAGCTTTCTTT. Translation gives CSVDHDPNTEAFF.

The V and J genes are TRBV20-1 and TRBJ1-5; 8 nucleotides agree with TRBD1. The CDR3 spans 17 residues. CDR1 and CDR2 from the germline V gene are DFQATT and SNEGSKA (reference sequence). V gave up 1 base and J gave up 2 bases; unmatched junction bases: 10. The DNA of the CDR3 is TGCAGTGCTAGAGGGTCGGCAGGGGGCTTGGGCAATCAGCCCCAGCATTTT. Translated, it gives CSARGSAGGLGNQPQHF.

This clonotype occurred once. The rearrangement uses TRBV14 and TRBJ2-2; 7 bases map to TRBD1. Germline assignment: CDR1 SGHDN and CDR2 FVKESK. This CDR3 spans 15 amino acids. After removal of 2 bases from V and 4 bases from J, the junction contained 4 bases not matched to a gene. The CDR3 protein is CASSQNRGLTGELFF. Written as DNA, the CDR3 is TGTGCCAGCAGCCAAAACAGGGGCCTCACCGGGGAGCTGTTTTTT.

This clonotype came up a few times. The chain links TRBV9 to TRBJ2-1; weak D call: TRBD2 (6 bases). The V end was cut by 2 bases, the J end by 9 bases, with 15 bases between. CDR1 SGDLS and CDR2 YYNGEE come from the germline V gene. This CDR3 region has 14 residues. CDR3 protein: CASSVSREYGEQFF. The CDR3 region has the DNA TGTGCCAGCAGCGTGAGTCGGGAGTATGGTGAGCAGTTCTTC. The full variable domain, rest sourced from reference TRBV9 and TRBJ2-1, is DSGVTQTPKHLITATGQRVTLRCSPRSGDLSVYWYQQSLDQGLQFLIQYYNGEERAKGNILERFSAQQFPDLHSELNLSSLELGDSALYFCASSVSREYGEQFFGPGTRLTVL.

In its sample, this clonotype was seen a few times. The chain employs TRBV3-1 and TRBJ2-5; 10 nucleotides match TRBD2. The ends lost 0 bases at V and 5 bases at J; junction bases unmatched: 6. Per the germline V gene, CDR1 is LGHDT and CDR2 is YNNKEL (reference sequence). This CDR3 is built from 16 residues. CDR3 region: CASSQELAGVGETQYF. The CDR3 nucleotides are TGTGCCAGCAGCCAAGAGCTAGCGGGAGTAGGTGAGACCCAGTACTTC.

The J gene is TRBJ2-5, the V gene TRBV20-1; D gene unclear. The CDR3 has 14 amino acids. Germline V gene sequence: CDR1 DFQATT, CDR2 SNEGSKA (reference sequence). Trimming pared 0 bases from V and 4 bases from J, leaving 12 bases between. The DNA of the CDR3 is TGCAGTGCTAGAGACCCCCCGGTACCAGAGACCCAGTACTTC. As protein: CSARDPPVPETQYF.

DNA of the CDR3: TGTGCCAGCAGCCCCTTTGACAGGGGCAATCAGCCCCAGCATTTT. Its translation is CASSPFDRGNQPQHF. The chain couples TRBV7-9 to TRBJ1-5, with 7 nucleotides matching TRBD1. CDR1 and CDR2 (germline): SEHNR, FQNEAQ (reference sequence). CDR3 length: 15 amino acids. The V and J ends lost 5 bases and 2 bases, in that order; junction bases with no gene match: 6.

V and J are TRBV5-6 and TRBJ1-2, with 7 bases matching TRBD1. Per the germline V gene, CDR1 is SGHDT and CDR2 is YYEEEE. This CDR3 is 16 amino acids long. The V and J ends lost 4 bases and 4 bases, in that order; junction bases with no gene match: 13. In DNA, the CDR3 is TGTGCCAGCAGCCCCCGGACAGGCCTTACGTTCTATGGCTACACCTTC. This encodes CASSPRTGLTFYGYTF.

The CDR3 sequence is CSARAYSDWNTDTQYF. CDR3 in DNA: TGCAGTGCTAGAGCATACTCAGACTGGAACACAGATACGCAGTATTTT. The J gene is TRBJ2-3, the V gene TRBV20-1; no firm D call. Germline lookup yields CDR1 DFQATT and CDR2 SNEGSKA (reference sequence). V lost 1 base, J lost 2 bases, and 16 bases lay in between. The CDR3 covers 16 residues.